This T cell receptor (beta chain) comes out of a study of monozygotic twins with inflammatory bowel disease. Study results and caveats: Results did not support any single strong IBD-associated signal or clonotype.

The quantity of total RNA per TCR library was 3500 ng. TCRdb re-called the 5' RACE reads, yielding one record per CDR3 amino acid sequence without DNA. The sample totals approximately 330,000 distinct CDR3 sequences; its top ten clones hold 2% to 2.5%. The CDR3 loop spans 15 amino acids. Per germline, CDR1 SEHNR and CDR2 FQNEAQ (reference sequence). The draw for each donor consisted of a single 2.5 ml blood sample. A remark on this clonotype: The antigen is unknown.

The sample taken for sequencing was blood. The receptor was isolated from a human donor with ulcerative colitis or Crohn's disease, or a healthy co-twin of an affected twin (not recorded which). The chain couples TRBV7-9 to TRBJ2-7; absent DNA, TCRdb's TRBD1 call cannot be checked. This chain's CDR3 is CASSSYRGSTYEQYF.